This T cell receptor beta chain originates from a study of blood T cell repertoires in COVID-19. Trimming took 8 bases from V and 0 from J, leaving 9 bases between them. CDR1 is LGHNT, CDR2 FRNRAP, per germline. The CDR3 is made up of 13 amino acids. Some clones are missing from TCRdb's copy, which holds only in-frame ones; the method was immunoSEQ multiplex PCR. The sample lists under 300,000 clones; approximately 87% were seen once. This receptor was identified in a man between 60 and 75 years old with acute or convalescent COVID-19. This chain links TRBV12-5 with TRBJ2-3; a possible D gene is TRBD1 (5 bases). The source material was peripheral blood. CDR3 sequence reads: CASSGSSTDTQYF. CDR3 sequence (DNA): TGTGCTAGTTCAGGGTCTAGCACAGATACGCAGTATTTT.